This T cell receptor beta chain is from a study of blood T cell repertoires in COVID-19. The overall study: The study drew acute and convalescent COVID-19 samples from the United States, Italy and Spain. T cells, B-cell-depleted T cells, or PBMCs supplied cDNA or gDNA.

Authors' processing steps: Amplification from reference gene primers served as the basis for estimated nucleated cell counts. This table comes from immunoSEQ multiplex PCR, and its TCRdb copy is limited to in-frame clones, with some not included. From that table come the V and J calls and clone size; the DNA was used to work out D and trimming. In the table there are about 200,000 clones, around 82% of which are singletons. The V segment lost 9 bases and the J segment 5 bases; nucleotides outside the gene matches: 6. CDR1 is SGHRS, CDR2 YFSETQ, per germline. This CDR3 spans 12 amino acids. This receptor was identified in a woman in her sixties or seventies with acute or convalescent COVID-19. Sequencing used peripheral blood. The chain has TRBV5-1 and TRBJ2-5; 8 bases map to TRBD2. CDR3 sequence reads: CATSREGETQYF. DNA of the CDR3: TGCGCCACTAGCCGGGAGGGGGAGACCCAGTACTTC.